Below, one T cell receptor (beta chain) is given with its context. The antigen is undetermined. The CDR3 consists of 14 residues. V lost 8 bases, J lost 3 bases, and 9 bases stayed unmatched. Germline lookup yields CDR1 LGHDT and CDR2 YNNKEL (reference sequence). Extracted total RNA amounted to at least 5.5 micrograms for each sample. A J-beta primer mix and a sample-barcoded 5' primer were used in a second PCR of about 6 to 12 cycles. Every cDNA was tagged by a template-switch adaptor with 12 random nucleotides. TCRdb analysed the 5' RACE reads with MiXCR anew, one entry per CDR3 protein. The sample consists of roughly 860,000 distinct CDR3 sequences, about 62% of them appearing once. This record belongs to a study of blood T cells in healthy people across ages. Regarding the study as a whole: Age showed a roughly linear inverse relationship with TCR beta diversity per million T cells. Since the PBMCs were unsorted, naive and antigen-experienced cells could not be conclusively compared.

The sequenced material came from blood. V usage is TRBV3-1 and J usage is TRBJ2-7; 8 nucleotides agree with TRBD2. The sequence came from a man younger than 40 in good health. CDR3: CASSPGGIFYEQYF. Written as DNA, the CDR3 is TGTGCCAGCTCCCCGGGAGGGATCTTCTACGAGCAGTACTTC.